This T cell receptor beta chain emerged from a study of cytomegalovirus exposure and HLA in healthy donors. Turning to the study itself: Researchers previously reported finding roughly 120 million unique TCR beta sequences from about 200 million T cells. Study-level points and caveats: Most TCR sequences were uncommon, yet certain public TCRs appeared in many donors.

The CDR3 covers 15 residues. Trimming took off 4 bases at V and 5 bases at J, with 17 bases between the two ends. Germline CDR1 and CDR2: MDHEN and SYDVKM. Comment on this clone: Its antigen is still unknown.

PCR used 60 Vbeta primers and 13 Jbeta primers. Using immunoSEQ multiplex PCR, the repertoire was profiled, and TCRdb retains in-frame clones only, with some absent. The sample holds 180,000 or so clones, roughly 60% seen once. The TCR sequence derives from a man in his forties in good health and CMV-seronegative. V gene TRBV28 combines with J gene TRBJ2-5; the D gene is possibly TRBD2 (7 bases). Material for sequencing was PBMCs. This CDR3 is CASSSSGGGWETQYF. The CDR3 nucleotides read TGTGCCAGCAGTTCATCTGGGGGGGGCTGGGAGACCCAGTACTTC.